These 14 T cell receptor beta chains were sequenced from one sample in a study of T cell changes during pregnancy in multiple sclerosis. Produced via immunoSEQ multiplex PCR; TCRdb's table is partial and in-frame only. In the table there are tens of thousands of clones, 85% to 95% of which are singletons. The sequencing here drew on CD4+ T cells from peripheral blood mononuclear cells, taken in the third trimester of pregnancy. These receptors all stem from a female donor with multiple sclerosis, enrolled in a pregnancy study.

The gene calls are TRBV30 and TRBJ2-7; 9 bases map to TRBD1. Germline-derived CDR1 and CDR2 are GTSNPN and SVGIG (reference sequence). The CDR3 has 12 residues. The J segment lost 9 bases and the V segment lost 2 bases, leaving 5 bases of the junction unmatched. CDR3 in DNA: TGTGCCTGGAGTACAGGGGGCGATGTGCAGTACTTC. Amino acids: CAWSTGGDVQYF.

The V and J genes are TRBV21-1 and TRBJ2-1; the DNA was not used to check the table's D call, TRBD1. TRBV21-1 corresponds to a pseudogene. The CDR3 extends over 14 amino acids. CDR3 bases: TGTGCCAGCAGTCTGACAGGCGACTACAATGAGCAGTTCTTC. It yields the protein CASSLTGDYNEQFF.

The J gene is TRBJ2-5, the V gene TRBV9; 7 positions agree with TRBD1. Per germline, CDR1 SGDLS and CDR2 YYNGEE. The CDR3 consists of 16 residues. Germline trimming cut 1 base from V and 2 bases from J; bases unmatched to any gene: 8. The CDR3 spells CASSVSPTGRQETQYF. The CDR3 DNA is TGTGCCAGCAGCGTATCCCCGACAGGGCGACAAGAGACCCAGTACTTC.

In DNA, the CDR3 is TGTGCCAGTAGTCCATACAGGTACAATCAGCCCCAGCATTTT. Protein sequence: CASSPYRYNQPQHF. V and J are TRBV19 and TRBJ1-5; maybe TRBD1 (5 bases). The CDR3 spans 14 residues. Trimming shortened V by 5 bases and J by 3 bases, and 11 bases separated the two germline ends. In germline, CDR1 is LNHDA, CDR2 SQIVND (reference sequence).

The V call is TRBV6-5, the J call TRBJ1-1, with D tentatively TRBD1 (5 bases). The CDR3 consists of 12 residues. V was cut by 2 bases and J by 6 bases, with 7 bases left in between. Germline V lookup: CDR1 MNHEY, CDR2 SVGAGI. The CDR3 here is CASSYGGSEAFF. The CDR3 nucleotides read TGTGCCAGCAGTTACGGGGGGTCTGAAGCTTTCTTT.

The V and J genes are TRBV11-2 and TRBJ1-1, with TRBD1 matching 7 bases. The V and J ends lost 1 base and 0 bases, in that order; junction bases with no gene match: 2. The CDR3 has 15 amino acids. Germline V CDR1 and CDR2: SGHAT, FQNNGV. As DNA, the CDR3 is TGTGCCAGCAGCTTAGGACAGGGCCTGAACACTGAAGCTTTCTTT. Protein sequence: CASSLGQGLNTEAFF. The entire variable domain, with the rest obtained from reference TRBV11-2 and TRBJ1-1, is as follows: EAGVAQSPRYKIIEKRQSVAFWCNPISGHATLYWYQQILGQGPKLLIQFQNNGVVDDSQLPKDRFSAERLKGVDSTLKIQPAKLEDSAVYLCASSLGQGLNTEAFFGQGTRLTVV.

V and J are TRBV30 and TRBJ2-1; tentatively, D is TRBD1 (5 bases). The CDR3 totals 14 residues. Trimming shortened V by 4 bases and J by 5 bases, and 15 bases separated the two germline ends. Germline V CDR1 and CDR2: GTSNPN, SVGIG (reference sequence). CDR3 loop: CAWIRRTRDNEQFF. In DNA form, the CDR3 reads TGTGCCTGGATAAGACGGACACGGGACAATGAGCAGTTCTTC.

This chain links TRBV6-5 with TRBJ2-2; D is unclear. The CDR3 sequence is 14 residues long. V gave up 0 bases and J gave up 8 bases, with 10 bases separating them. The V gene's germline CDR1 is MNHEY and CDR2 SVGAGI. CDR3 nucleotides: TGTGCCAGCAGTTACTCGGAAGTGCGGGGGGAGCTGTTTTTT. Translation: CASSYSEVRGELFF.

This clone was recorded once. The V gene is TRBV10-1, the J gene TRBJ1-1, with 8 nucleotides matching TRBD1. From germline, CDR1 is WNHNN and CDR2 SYGVQD (reference sequence). The CDR3 has 14 residues. The V segment lost 3 bases and the J segment 3 bases; nucleotides outside the gene matches: 3. CDR3 nucleotide sequence: TGCGCCAGCAGTGAACCGACAGGGGACACTGAAGCTTTCTTT. Translated: CASSEPTGDTEAFF.

The DNA for the CDR3 is TGTGCCAGCAGTTTTTATACGGGGGAGGTATACGAGCAGTACTTC. Translating it yields CASSFYTGEVYEQYF. The chain couples TRBV27 to TRBJ2-7; D is perhaps TRBD2 (6 bases). The germline V and J ends were trimmed by 3 bases and 4 bases, with 16 bases remaining between them. Germline V lookup: CDR1 MNHEY, CDR2 SMNVEV (reference sequence). The length of the CDR3 is 15 residues.

This rearrangement joins TRBV10-3 to TRBJ2-2, with 8 bases that match TRBD2. This CDR3 is built from 17 residues. The V gene's germline CDR1 is ENHRY and CDR2 SYGVKD. The junction had 8 bases not matched to a gene; V was cut back by 4 bases and J by 1 base. The CDR3 DNA sequence: TGTGCCATCAGTGGGGACCAGGGACTAGAGAACACCGGGGAGCTGTTTTTT. This gives the protein CAISGDQGLENTGELFF.

The J gene is TRBJ2-3, the V gene TRBV27; D gene uncertain. The germline V gene has CDR1 MNHEY and CDR2 SMNVEV (reference sequence). The CDR3 has 14 amino acids. V was pared by 6 bases and J by 0 bases, with 10 bases between. The CDR3 region is CASRTGDSTDTQYF. Written as DNA, the CDR3 is TGTGCCAGCAGAACTGGAGATAGCACAGATACGCAGTATTTT.

J is TRBJ1-3 and V is TRBV9, with D possibly TRBD1 on 5 matching bases. Trimming shortened V by 0 bases and J by 0 bases, and 10 bases separated the two germline ends. Germline CDR1 SGDLS, CDR2 YYNGEE. The CDR3 covers 16 residues. The CDR3 bases are TGTGCCAGCAGCGTAGGGCAGGGCCGCTCTGGAAACACCATATATTTT. Translated: CASSVGQGRSGNTIYF.

This chain joins TRBV2 and TRBJ2-5, with 12 bases that match TRBD2. The V segment lost 6 bases and the J segment 5 bases; nucleotides outside the gene matches: 10. Germline-derived CDR1 and CDR2 are SNHLY and FYNNEI. The CDR3 extends over 16 amino acids. CDR3 in amino acids: CASRVRLAGVEETQYF. CDR3 nucleotide sequence: TGTGCCAGCAGGGTCCGACTAGCGGGGGTCGAGGAGACCCAGTACTTC.